The 27 T cell receptor beta chains presented below share a single source sample, sequenced in a study of blood T cell repertoires in COVID-19. This table comes from immunoSEQ multiplex PCR, and its TCRdb copy is limited to in-frame clones, with some not included. Here the sample spans around 100,000 clones, around nine tenths being singletons. Input material: peripheral blood. Receptors originate from a human donor in a cohort sampled during active COVID-19.

The chain carries TRBV19 and TRBJ2-5; 7 bases fit TRBD1. Unmatched junction bases numbered 9, after V lost 6 bases and J lost 2 bases. In germline, CDR1 is LNHDA, CDR2 SQIVND (reference sequence). The CDR3 runs to 15 residues. CDR3 DNA sequence: TGTGCCAGTAGCCCCCGGACAGGCCTGCAAGAGACCCAGTACTTC. This sequence encodes CASSPRTGLQETQYF.

The V and J genes are TRBV7-6 and TRBJ1-5; 11 nucleotides line up with TRBD1. J lost 8 bases, V lost 2 bases, and 5 bases had no gene match. In germline, CDR1 is SGHVS, CDR2 FNYEAQ. This CDR3 is built from 15 residues. The CDR3 region is CASSLTGTGGEPQHF. CDR3 coding DNA: TGTGCCAGCAGCTTAACCGGGACAGGGGGTGAGCCCCAGCATTTT.

This clone was found once. The V call is TRBV2, the J call TRBJ2-5; TRBD2 aligns across 7 bases. In germline, CDR1 is SNHLY, CDR2 FYNNEI. Germline trimming cut 6 bases from V and 3 bases from J; bases unmatched to any gene: 13. The CDR3 covers 16 residues. The CDR3: CASSSSGLSWKETQYF. The DNA for the CDR3 is TGTGCCAGCAGCTCCTCGGGACTATCCTGGAAAGAGACCCAGTACTTC.

The CDR3 bases are TGTGCCAGCAGTTTATCAGGGGCTGCTAACTATGGCTACACCTTC. Translating gives CASSLSGAANYGYTF. The V and J genes are TRBV28 and TRBJ1-2, with a tentative D call TRBD1 (6 bases). Germline loops: CDR1 MDHEN, CDR2 SYDVKM. This CDR3 comprises 15 residues. V was pared by 1 base and J by 0 bases, with 9 bases between.

V is TRBV7-3 and J is TRBJ1-1; 8 nucleotides agree with TRBD1. The V segment lost 5 bases and the J segment 4 bases; nucleotides outside the gene matches: 6. The CDR3 spans 14 residues. The germline gives CDR1 SGHTA, CDR2 FQGTGA. This CDR3 reads CASSATGVGTEAFF. CDR3 bases: TGTGCCAGCAGCGCGACAGGGGTCGGCACTGAAGCTTTCTTT.

The chain carries TRBV19 and TRBJ2-5, with D possibly TRBD1 on 8 matching bases. With 3 bases removed from V and 13 bases from J, the gap between germline ends came to 30 bases. Germline lookup yields CDR1 LNHDA and CDR2 SQIVND (reference sequence). CDR3 length: 17 amino acids. CDR3 DNA: TGTGCCAGTAGTATCAACCCGGGGGGACAGGCTGTAGTTGACGGGTACTTC. Amino acids: CASSINPGGQAVVDGYF.

V and J are TRBV6-1 and TRBJ1-3; D call uncertain. V was clipped by 3 bases and J by 4 bases, with 16 bases between them. In germline, CDR1 is MNHNS, CDR2 SASEGT. The CDR3 is made up of 16 amino acids. Written as DNA, the CDR3 is TGTGCCAGCAGTGATCTTGGCGGGAGGACCGGAAACACCATATATTTT. Amino acids: CASSDLGGRTGNTIYF.

The rearrangement joins TRBV3-1 (or the pseudogene TRBV3-2) to TRBJ1-2; D gene ambiguous. The CDR3 spans 13 residues. V gave up 4 bases and J gave up 4 bases, with 10 bases separating them. CDR1 is LGHDT, CDR2 YNNKEL, per germline (reference sequence). Here the CDR3 DNA reads TGTGCCAGCAGCCCGGTAGTCGGCTATGGCTACACCTTC. It encodes CASSPVVGYGYTF.

The count of this clone is one. The chain is built from TRBV5-8 and TRBJ1-2; D is undetermined. V was clipped by 0 bases and J by 5 bases, with 14 bases between them. The CDR3 has 15 residues. The germline CDR1 and CDR2 sequences are SGHTS and YDEGEE. CDR3 in DNA: TGTGCCAGCAGCTTGGGACGGAGTCGGACTTATGGCTACACCTTC. Protein product: CASSLGRSRTYGYTF.

This clone was found once. The chain combines TRBV5-4 with TRBJ2-7; D is unresolved. The ends were cut back, 3 bases at V and 0 bases at J, with 16 bases in the middle. Germline lookup yields CDR1 SGHNT and CDR2 YYREEE (reference sequence). The CDR3 contains 16 residues. The CDR3 region has the DNA TGTGCCAGCAGCTCCCCACTCGCGGCGAGCTCCTACGAGCAGTACTTC. Amino acids: CASSSPLAASSYEQYF.

The chain employs TRBV19 and TRBJ2-3; D gene unclear. The V end was cut by 8 bases, the J end by 6 bases, with 15 bases between. From germline, CDR1 is LNHDA and CDR2 SQIVND (reference sequence). This CDR3 comprises 13 residues. This chain's CDR3 is CASGLKLHDTQYF. The DNA of the CDR3 is TGTGCCAGTGGGCTCAAGCTACACGATACGCAGTATTTT.

This chain connects TRBV6-1 to TRBJ2-1; 7 nucleotides agree with TRBD2. CDR1 is MNHNS, CDR2 SASEGT, per germline. V trimming: 0 bases; J trimming: 8 bases; junction bases outside the gene matches: 7. The CDR3 has 15 residues. CDR3: CASSEAGGSIDEQFF. The DNA of the CDR3 is TGTGCCAGCAGTGAAGCTGGCGGGAGTATCGATGAGCAGTTCTTC.

This chain uses TRBV28 with TRBJ2-1; TRBD2 matches 7 bases. The trim removed 7 bases at V and 10 bases at J, leaving 13 bases unmatched. The CDR3 is 14 residues long. CDR1 MDHEN and CDR2 SYDVKM come from the germline V gene. DNA of the CDR3: TGTGCCAGCACGAAAGTCCCGCAACTAGCGGAGCAGTTCTTC. Its protein is CASTKVPQLAEQFF.

The chain is built from TRBV14 and TRBJ1-6, with unresolved D. Germline loops: CDR1 SGHDN, CDR2 FVKESK. V was shortened by 5 bases and J by 8 bases, with 19 bases between the two germline ends. This CDR3 region has 16 residues. CDR3 nucleotides: TGTGCCAGCAGCACTTCCCCGGCAGCAAGCGATTCACCCCTCCACTTT. Protein sequence: CASSTSPAASDSPLHF.

Details on this clone: Different DNA sequences within this sample yield the same CDR3. The chain combines TRBV28 with TRBJ2-7; tentative D call: TRBD2 (6 bases). Germline CDR1 MDHEN, CDR2 SYDVKM. The CDR3 extends over 12 amino acids. V was pared by 2 bases and J by 4 bases, with 6 bases between. The CDR3 bases are TGTGCCAGCAGTTTAGGGGGGTACGAGCAGTACTTC. Its translation: CASSLGGYEQYF.

The gene calls are TRBV7-9 and TRBJ2-1, with 9 bases that match TRBD2. Germline loops: CDR1 SEHNR, CDR2 FQNEAQ (reference sequence). The CDR3 has 15 amino acids. V shed 1 base and J 8 bases; nucleotides not matched to a gene: 6. The CDR3 DNA reads TGTGCCAGCAGCTTAGTTAGCGGGAGCTCCGATGAGCAGTTCTTC. Residues: CASSLVSGSSDEQFF.

This rearrangement joins TRBV18 to TRBJ2-7; a possible D gene is TRBD2 (6 bases). The CDR3 is 16 residues long. Per germline, CDR1 KGHSH and CDR2 LQKENI. V was shortened by 4 bases and J by 2 bases, with 18 bases between the two germline ends. In DNA form, the CDR3 reads TGTGCCAGCTCACTCACAGGACCGGGAGAGGCCTACGAGCAGTACTTC. Residues: CASSLTGPGEAYEQYF.

V and J are TRBV20-1 and TRBJ2-7; weak D call: TRBD2 (5 bases). Germline V lookup: CDR1 DFQATT, CDR2 SNEGSKA (reference sequence). V gave up 2 bases and J gave up 7 bases, with 9 bases separating them. The CDR3 spans 11 residues. The CDR3, as DNA: TGCAGTGCTAGATCTAGCAGGGAGCAGTACTTC. It codes for CSARSSREQYF.

V is TRBV5-5 and J is TRBJ2-5, with a tentative D call TRBD2 (6 bases). Per germline, CDR1 SGHKS and CDR2 YYEKEE (reference sequence). The CDR3 length is 14 residues. V lost 4 bases to trimming and J lost 2 bases, with 12 bases between them. The CDR3 region has the DNA TGTGCCAGCAGCGCCCGTGGGGGGCAAGAGACCCAGTACTTC. Its protein is CASSARGGQETQYF.

The chain is built from TRBV11-3 and TRBJ1-2, with D uncertain. The germline V gene has CDR1 SGHNT and CDR2 YENEEA. The V end lost 8 bases, the J end lost 4 bases, and 17 bases lay between the germline ends. This CDR3 spans 14 amino acids. The CDR3 region is CASSGGREGYGYTF. The DNA for the CDR3 is TGTGCCAGCTCGGGAGGGCGGGAAGGCTATGGCTACACCTTC. Drawing the rest from reference TRBV11-3 and TRBJ1-2, the complete variable domain is EAGVVQSPRYKIIEKKQPVAFWCNPISGHNTLYWYLQNLGQGPELLIRYENEEAVDDSQLPKDRFSAERLKGVDSTLKIQPAELGDSAVYLCASSGGREGYGYTFGSGTRLTVV.

The chain carries TRBV3-1 (or the pseudogene TRBV3-2) and TRBJ2-1, with 8 positions matching TRBD2. From germline, CDR1 is LGHDT and CDR2 YNNKEL (reference sequence). The junction had 4 bases not matched to a gene; V was cut back by 3 bases and J by 0 bases. CDR3 length: 16 residues. CDR3: CASSHQRGSSYNEQFF. In DNA form, the CDR3 reads TGTGCCAGCAGCCATCAGCGGGGGAGCTCCTACAATGAGCAGTTCTTC.

The chain links TRBV29-1 to TRBJ2-5; tentatively, D is TRBD1 (5 bases). This CDR3 has 12 amino acids. CDR1 is SQVTM, CDR2 ANQGSEA, per germline. V was pared by 6 bases and J by 3 bases, with 11 bases between. In DNA, the CDR3 is TGCAGCGTGCAGAAAGGGGAAGAGACCCAGTACTTC. Translated, it gives CSVQKGEETQYF.

V usage is TRBV4-1 and J usage is TRBJ2-1, with 8 bases matching TRBD2. The CDR3 runs to 16 residues. Trimming removed 0 bases from V and 3 bases from J; junction bases left unmatched: 4. Germline V gene data show CDR1 as MGHRA and CDR2 as YSYEKL. DNA of the CDR3: TGCGCCAGCAGCCAAGATATAGCGGGGAGCTACAATGAGCAGTTCTTC. It specifies CASSQDIAGSYNEQFF.

The V and J genes are TRBV7-3 and TRBJ2-1, with D perhaps matching TRBD2 (6 bases). The germline V gene encodes CDR1 SGHTA and CDR2 FQGTGA. This CDR3 is 13 amino acids long. Deletions cut 1 base from V and 8 bases from J, with 9 bases between. CDR3 in DNA: TGTGCCAGCAGCTTAAGCGGGGACCATGAGCAGTTCTTC. Amino acids: CASSLSGDHEQFF.

The chain carries TRBV28 and TRBJ2-2; D not certain. The CDR3 sequence is 17 residues long. Germline CDR1 reads MDHEN; CDR2 reads SYDVKM. Trimming stripped 6 bases from V and 0 bases from J, with 17 bases between. The CDR3 here is CASRGSQFFANTGELFF. The CDR3 DNA follows: TGTGCCAGCAGGGGCAGCCAGTTTTTCGCGAACACCGGGGAGCTGTTTTTT.

In this sample, this clone turned up once. As DNA, the CDR3 is TGTGCCAGCAGCTTAGGAACAGGGGCCCAAAACATTCAGTACTTC. Translating gives CASSLGTGAQNIQYF. The rearrangement joins TRBV7-9 to TRBJ2-4; 7 nucleotides align to TRBD1. The germline V gene encodes CDR1 SEHNR and CDR2 FQNEAQ (reference sequence). The CDR3 sequence is 15 residues long. The V segment lost 1 base and the J segment 5 bases; nucleotides outside the gene matches: 5.

J is TRBJ2-2 and V is TRBV9, with TRBD2 matching over 12 bases. The trim removed 2 bases at V and 5 bases at J, leaving 7 bases unmatched. Germline V lookup: CDR1 SGDLS, CDR2 YYNGEE. This CDR3 region has 17 residues. The CDR3: CASSVGLAGLGTGELFF. The CDR3 coding sequence is TGTGCCAGCAGCGTTGGACTAGCGGGACTTGGGACCGGGGAGCTGTTTTTT. Variable domain in full (rest from reference TRBV9 and TRBJ2-2): DSGVTQTPKHLITATGQRVTLRCSPRSGDLSVYWYQQSLDQGLQFLIQYYNGEERAKGNILERFSAQQFPDLHSELNLSSLELGDSALYFCASSVGLAGLGTGELFFGEGSRLTVL.